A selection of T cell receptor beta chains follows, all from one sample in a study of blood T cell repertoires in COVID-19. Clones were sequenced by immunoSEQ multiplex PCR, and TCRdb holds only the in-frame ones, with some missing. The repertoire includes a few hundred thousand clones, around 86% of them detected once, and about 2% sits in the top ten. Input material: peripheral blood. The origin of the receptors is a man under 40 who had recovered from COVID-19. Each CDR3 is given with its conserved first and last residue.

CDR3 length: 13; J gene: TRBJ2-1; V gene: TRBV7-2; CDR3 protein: CASSSTPWNEQFF
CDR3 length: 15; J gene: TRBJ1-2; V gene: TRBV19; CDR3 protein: CASSPVRDSDYGYTF
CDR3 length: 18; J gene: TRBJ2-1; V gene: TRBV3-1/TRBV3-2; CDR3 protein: CASTQRWASGGAKNEQFF
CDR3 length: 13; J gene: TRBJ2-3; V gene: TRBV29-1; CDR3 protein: CSVEEAGDDTQYF
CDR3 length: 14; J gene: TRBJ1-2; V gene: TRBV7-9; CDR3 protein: CASSLGGTELGYTF
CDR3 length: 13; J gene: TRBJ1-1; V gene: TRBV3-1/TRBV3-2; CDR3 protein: CARSGMKVTEAFF
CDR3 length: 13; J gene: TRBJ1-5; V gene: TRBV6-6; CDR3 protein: CAAGGTYGQPQHF
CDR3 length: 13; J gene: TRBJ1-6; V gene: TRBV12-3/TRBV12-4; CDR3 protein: CASSTASNSPLHF
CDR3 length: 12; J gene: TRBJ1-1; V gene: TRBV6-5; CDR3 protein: CASSYRNTEAFF
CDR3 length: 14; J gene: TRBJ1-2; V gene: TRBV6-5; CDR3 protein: CASRPDSSNYGYTF
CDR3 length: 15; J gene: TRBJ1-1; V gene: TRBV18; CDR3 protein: CASSPEQGRNTEAFF
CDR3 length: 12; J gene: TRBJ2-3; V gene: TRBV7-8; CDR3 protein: CASDGGTDTQYF
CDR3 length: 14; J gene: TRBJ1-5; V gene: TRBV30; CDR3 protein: CAWNNGQGAMPQHF
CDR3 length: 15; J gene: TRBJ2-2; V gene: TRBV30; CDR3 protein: CAWRQENKETGELFF
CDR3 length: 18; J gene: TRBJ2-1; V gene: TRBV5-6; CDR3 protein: CASSSPRTSGYSYNEQFF
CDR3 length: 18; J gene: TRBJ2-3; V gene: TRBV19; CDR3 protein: CASSSRSSRGGRTDTQYF
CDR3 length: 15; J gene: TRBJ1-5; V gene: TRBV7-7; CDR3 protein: CASSGQGAGNQPQHF
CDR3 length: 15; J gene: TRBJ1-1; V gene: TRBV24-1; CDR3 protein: CATQGHGQGNTEAFF
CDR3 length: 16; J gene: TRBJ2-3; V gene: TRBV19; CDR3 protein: CASSRTSGAATDTQYF
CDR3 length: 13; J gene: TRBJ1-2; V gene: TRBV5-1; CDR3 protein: CASSFAQNNGYTF
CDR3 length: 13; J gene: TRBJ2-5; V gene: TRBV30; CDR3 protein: CAWTPGPINVRYF
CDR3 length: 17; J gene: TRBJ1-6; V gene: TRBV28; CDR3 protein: CASSLVSGGDYNSPLHF
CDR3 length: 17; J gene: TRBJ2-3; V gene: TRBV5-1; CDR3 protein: CASGNFQGTGRRNTQYF